Each of the 19 T cell receptor beta chains below was sequenced from the same sample in a study of a mutant IDH1 vaccine in newly diagnosed glioma. Method: immunoSEQ multiplex PCR; TCRdb's copy keeps in-frame clones and lacks some. The sample records more than 50,000 clones, 80% to 90% being singletons. Time point of the sample: baseline, week 1 (first vaccination visit). Treatment reported: pre-vaccination baseline after standard-of-care therapy. The sequencing here drew on PBMCs, taken from a glioma patient treated with radiotherapy, temozolomide or both. Receptors originate from a man younger than 45 with glioma.

Only a few counts were recorded for this clone. J is TRBJ1-6 and V is TRBV14; D might be TRBD1 (5 bases). Germline CDR1 SGHDN, CDR2 FVKESK. V was clipped by 1 base and J by 3 bases, with 13 bases between them. The CDR3 contains 17 residues. The CDR3 is CASSQASRVIYNSPLHF. DNA for the CDR3: TGTGCCAGCAGCCAAGCATCCAGGGTCATCTATAATTCACCCCTCCACTTT.

The rearrangement joins TRBV4-2 to TRBJ2-2, with a weak D call TRBD1 (5 bases). V lost 1 base, J lost 6 bases, and 27 bases lay in between. The CDR3 loop spans 20 amino acids. The germline CDR1 and CDR2 sequences are LGHNA and YNFKEQ. Written as DNA, the CDR3 is TGTGCCAGCAGCCAAGGTTCGGTTCACAGGCTTATCCCCTGGGCCGGGGAGCTGTTTTTT. Translation gives CASSQGSVHRLIPWAGELFF.

The J gene is TRBJ2-1, the V gene TRBV29-1; tentatively, D is TRBD1 or TRBD2 (5 bases each). The CDR3 runs 13 residues. The V end lost 0 bases, the J end lost 4 bases, and 7 bases lay between the germline ends. In germline, CDR1 is SQVTM, CDR2 ANQGSEA. Here the CDR3 DNA reads TGCAGCGTTGAAGAGGGGGTGTACAATGAGCAGTTCTTC. Its translation: CSVEEGVYNEQFF.

V and J are TRBV10-1 and TRBJ2-2, with 7 bases lining up with TRBD1. V shed 8 bases and J 1 base; nucleotides not matched to a gene: 7. CDR3 size: 15 residues. The germline V gene encodes CDR1 WNHNN and CDR2 SYGVQD (reference sequence). The CDR3 reads CASDKSGGNTGELFF. The CDR3 nucleotides read TGCGCCAGCGACAAGTCAGGGGGGAACACCGGGGAGCTGTTTTTT.

The CDR3 reads CASSPTNSYTGELFF. CDR3 bases: TGTGCCAGCTCACCAACGAACAGCTACACCGGGGAGCTGTTTTTT. This chain connects TRBV18 to TRBJ2-2; D unresolved. V was trimmed by 2 bases and J by 3 bases, leaving 10 bases between them. The CDR3 spans 15 residues. Germline CDR1 and CDR2: KGHSH and LQKENI.

The chain is built from TRBV18 and TRBJ2-2, with D perhaps TRBD1 (6 bases). The CDR3 runs 15 residues. Trimming removed 3 bases at V and 3 bases at J, with 11 bases between. From germline, CDR1 is KGHSH and CDR2 LQKENI. CDR3 protein: CASSPGHRDTGELFF. Here the CDR3 DNA reads TGTGCCAGCTCACCGGGACACCGCGACACCGGGGAGCTGTTTTTT.

The V call is TRBV7-7, the J call TRBJ2-5; tentatively, D is TRBD1 (6 bases). This CDR3 region has 15 residues. CDR1 and CDR2 (germline): SSHAT, FNYEAQ (reference sequence). V was shortened by 5 bases and J by 0 bases, with 13 bases between the two germline ends. CDR3 nucleotide sequence: TGTGCCAGCAGCCGAAATGGACAGCACCAAGAGACCCAGTACTTC. Translation: CASSRNGQHQETQYF.

The chain combines TRBV13 with TRBJ1-1; D is ambiguous. Trimming pared 4 bases from V and 1 base from J, leaving 10 bases between. The CDR3 is 14 residues long. Germline assignment: CDR1 PRHDT and CDR2 FYEKMQ (reference sequence). CDR3: CASSSPPGNTEAFF. CDR3 in DNA: TGTGCCAGCAGCTCCCCGCCGGGGAACACTGAAGCTTTCTTT.

The V gene is TRBV7-2, the J gene TRBJ1-1; D possibly corresponds to TRBD1 (5 bases). The germline gives CDR1 SGHTA, CDR2 FQGNSA. The CDR3 spans 16 residues. V lost 3 bases to trimming and J lost 1 base, with 15 bases between them. The CDR3 DNA reads as TGTGCCAGCAGCTTTAAAGGTTCCGGGGCGAACACTGAAGCTTTCTTT. Amino acid sequence: CASSFKGSGANTEAFF.

The chain recombines TRBV2 with TRBJ2-2, with unresolved D. The CDR3 is 15 residues long. The germline V gene encodes CDR1 SNHLY and CDR2 FYNNEI. Deletions cut 1 base from V and 6 bases from J, with 12 bases between. The CDR3 DNA follows: TGTGCCAGCAGTGAAGGGAAGGTAACCCCCGGGGAGCTGTTTTTT. This sequence encodes CASSEGKVTPGELFF.

V is TRBV19 and J is TRBJ2-1; the match to TRBD2 covers 10 bases. CDR1 LNHDA and CDR2 SQIVND come from the germline V gene (reference sequence). V lost 3 bases to trimming and J lost 4 bases; unmatched junction nucleotides: 6. The CDR3 runs to 16 residues. The CDR3 nucleotides read TGTGCCAGTAGTATTCTGGCTAGCGGGGGTTACAATGAGCAGTTCTTC. Translating gives CASSILASGGYNEQFF. The full variable domain, in which reference TRBV19 and TRBJ2-1 provide the parts outside the CDR3, is DGGITQSPKYLFRKEGQNVTLSCEQNLNHDAMYWYRQDPGQGLRLIYYSQIVNDFQKGDIAEGYSVSREKKESFPLTVTSAQKNPTAFYLCASSILASGGYNEQFFGPGTRLTVL.

The V and J genes are TRBV19 and TRBJ1-2; weak D call: TRBD1 (6 bases). CDR1 and CDR2 (germline): LNHDA, SQIVND (reference sequence). CDR3 length: 13 amino acids. V was clipped by 5 bases and J by 4 bases, with 11 bases between them. The CDR3 protein is CASSEDRPYGYTF. In DNA form, the CDR3 reads TGTGCCAGTAGTGAGGACAGACCCTATGGCTACACCTTC. Supplemented by reference TRBV19 and TRBJ1-2, the full variable domain reads DGGITQSPKYLFRKEGQNVTLSCEQNLNHDAMYWYRQDPGQGLRLIYYSQIVNDFQKGDIAEGYSVSREKKESFPLTVTSAQKNPTAFYLCASSEDRPYGYTFGSGTRLTVV.

The V and J genes are TRBV6-5 and TRBJ1-4; no clear D gene. The CDR3 is 15 residues long. Germline values: CDR1 MNHEY, CDR2 SVGAGI. V lost 8 bases to trimming and J lost 4 bases, with 17 bases between them. In DNA form, the CDR3 reads TGTGCCAGCCCCCCAGGAGAGTTCGGTAATGAAAAACTGTTTTTT. It encodes CASPPGEFGNEKLFF.

This clone was detected only a few times. The rearrangement links TRBV29-1 to TRBJ1-1; D remains unclear. Germline V gives CDR1 SQVTM, CDR2 ANQGSEA. V shed 6 bases and J shed 7 bases, with 12 bases lying between them. This CDR3 is built from 11 residues. CDR3 in amino acids: CSVAPLREAFF. For the CDR3, the DNA is TGCAGCGTGGCCCCACTACGTGAAGCTTTCTTT.

The chain combines TRBV5-4 with TRBJ2-5; the D call may be TRBD1 or TRBD2 (5 bases each). The CDR3 spans 14 residues. Germline CDR1 is SGHNT and CDR2 is YYREEE (reference sequence). Trimming took off 5 bases at V and 2 bases at J, with 13 bases between the two ends. This CDR3 is CASSPEGRQETQYF. CDR3 sequence (DNA): TGTGCCAGCAGTCCCGAGGGACGGCAAGAGACCCAGTACTTC.

The V gene is TRBV18, the J gene TRBJ2-2; the D gene is possibly TRBD2 (5 bases). CDR1 is KGHSH and CDR2 is LQKENI in the germline V gene. The V end was cut by 0 bases, the J end by 3 bases, with 11 bases between. The CDR3 length is 16 residues. CDR3: CASSPPNTRDTGELFF. Here the CDR3 DNA reads TGTGCCAGCTCACCACCTAACACGCGGGACACCGGGGAGCTGTTTTTT.

The chain is built from TRBV2 and TRBJ2-5; no firm D call. V gave up 7 bases and J gave up 1 base, with 16 bases separating them. This CDR3 is 15 amino acids long. Germline V lookup: CDR1 SNHLY, CDR2 FYNNEI. As DNA, the CDR3 is TGTGCCAGCAATCCAAAGCAAGAGACCCAAGAGACCCAGTACTTC. This gives the protein CASNPKQETQETQYF.

Written as DNA, the CDR3 is TGTGCCACCAGCAGAGACCCGGATTACAGGGCCCCCCAGGGCAAAAACATTCAGTACTTC. Its translation: CATSRDPDYRAPQGKNIQYF. V usage is TRBV15 and J usage is TRBJ2-4; a possible D gene is TRBD1 (6 bases). Germline CDR1 is LNHNV and CDR2 is YYDKDF (reference sequence). Trimming removed 0 bases at V and 3 bases at J, with 24 bases between. The CDR3 contains 20 residues.

The chain employs TRBV27 and TRBJ1-1; no definite D call. CDR3 length: 14 amino acids. CDR1 is MNHEY, CDR2 SMNVEV, per germline (reference sequence). This chain's CDR3 is CATRPTNSNTEAFF. Here the CDR3 DNA reads TGTGCTACCAGGCCCACTAACTCGAACACTGAAGCTTTCTTT.